The TCR beta chain described here comes from a study of T cells in Graves' hyperthyroidism and ophthalmopathy. Diagnoses were established using clinical symptoms, serum thyroxine and TRAb, thyroid ultrasound and orbital computed tomography. What was amplified from RNA transcripts were TCR beta CDR3 regions. First-round RT-PCR targeting the TCR CDR3 was performed with the HTBI primer set. TCRdb ran MiXCR on the multiplex PCR reads and lists one entry per CDR3 protein. The table lists roughly 500,000 distinct CDR3 sequences, 40% to 50% of them singletons. This CDR3 has 14 amino acids. V was cut by 0 bases and J by 3 bases, with 8 bases left in between. The germline gives CDR1 SGHAT, CDR2 FQNNGV.

The origin of this receptor is an adult woman with Graves' disease, either hyperthyroidism or ophthalmopathy (not recorded which). The chain combines TRBV11-2 with TRBJ1-2; possible D gene TRBD1, 5 bases. Sequencing was carried out using peripheral blood or thyroid tissue (not recorded which). The CDR3 coding sequence is TGTGCCAGCAGCTTAGAGACAGCGGACTATGGCTACACCTTC. This codes for CASSLETADYGYTF.